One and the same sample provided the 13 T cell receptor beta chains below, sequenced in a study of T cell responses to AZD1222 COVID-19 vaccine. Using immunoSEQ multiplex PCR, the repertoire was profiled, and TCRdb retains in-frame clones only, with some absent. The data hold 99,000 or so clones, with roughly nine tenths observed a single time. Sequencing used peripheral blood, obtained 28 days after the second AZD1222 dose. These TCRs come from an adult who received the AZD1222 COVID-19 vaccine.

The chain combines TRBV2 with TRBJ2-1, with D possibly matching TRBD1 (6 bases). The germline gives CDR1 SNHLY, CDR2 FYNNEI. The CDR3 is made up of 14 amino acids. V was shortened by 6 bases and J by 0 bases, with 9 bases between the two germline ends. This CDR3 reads CASRDRSSYNEQFF. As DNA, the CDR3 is TGTGCCAGCAGAGACAGGTCCTCCTACAATGAGCAGTTCTTC.

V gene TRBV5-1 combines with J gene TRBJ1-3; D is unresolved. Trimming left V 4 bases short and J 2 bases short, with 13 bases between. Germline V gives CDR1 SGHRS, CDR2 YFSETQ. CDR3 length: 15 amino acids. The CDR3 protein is CASSRTDTAGNTIYF. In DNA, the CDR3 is TGCGCCAGCAGCCGTACAGATACAGCTGGAAACACCATATATTTT.

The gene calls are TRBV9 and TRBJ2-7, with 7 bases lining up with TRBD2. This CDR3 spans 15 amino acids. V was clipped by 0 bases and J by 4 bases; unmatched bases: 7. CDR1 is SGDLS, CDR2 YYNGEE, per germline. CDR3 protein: CASSVGGSGTYEQYF. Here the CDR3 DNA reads TGTGCCAGCAGCGTAGGTGGGAGCGGGACGTACGAGCAGTACTTC.

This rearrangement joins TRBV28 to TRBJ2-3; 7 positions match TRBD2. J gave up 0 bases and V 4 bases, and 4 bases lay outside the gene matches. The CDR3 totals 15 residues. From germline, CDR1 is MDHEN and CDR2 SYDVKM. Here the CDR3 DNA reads TGTGCCAGCAGTTCACCGGGGGGTAGCACAGATACGCAGTATTTT. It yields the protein CASSSPGGSTDTQYF.

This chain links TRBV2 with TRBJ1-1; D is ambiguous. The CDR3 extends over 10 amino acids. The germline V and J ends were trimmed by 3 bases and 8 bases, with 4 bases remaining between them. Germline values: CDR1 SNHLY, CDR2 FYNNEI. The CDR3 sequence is CASSDAEAFF. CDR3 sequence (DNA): TGTGCCAGCAGTGATGCGGAAGCTTTCTTT.

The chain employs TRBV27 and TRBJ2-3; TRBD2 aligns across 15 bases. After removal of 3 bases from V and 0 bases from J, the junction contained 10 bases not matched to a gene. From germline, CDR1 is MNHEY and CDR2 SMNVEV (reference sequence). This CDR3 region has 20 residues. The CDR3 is CASSFNPGGLAGGSTDTQYF. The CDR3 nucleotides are TGTGCCAGCAGTTTTAATCCCGGGGGACTAGCGGGAGGCAGCACAGATACGCAGTATTTT.

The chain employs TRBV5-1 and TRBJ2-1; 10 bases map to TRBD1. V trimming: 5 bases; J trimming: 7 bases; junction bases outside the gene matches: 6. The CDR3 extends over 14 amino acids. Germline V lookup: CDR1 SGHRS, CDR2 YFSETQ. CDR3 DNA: TGCGCCAGCAGACTTGGACAGGGGGGTAATGAGCAGTTCTTC. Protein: CASRLGQGGNEQFF.

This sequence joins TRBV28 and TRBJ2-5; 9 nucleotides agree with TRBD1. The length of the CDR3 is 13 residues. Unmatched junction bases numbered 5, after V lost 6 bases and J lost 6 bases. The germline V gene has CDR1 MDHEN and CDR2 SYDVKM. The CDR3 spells CASRGTGRKTQYF. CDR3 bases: TGTGCCAGCAGGGGGACAGGGAGGAAGACCCAGTACTTC.

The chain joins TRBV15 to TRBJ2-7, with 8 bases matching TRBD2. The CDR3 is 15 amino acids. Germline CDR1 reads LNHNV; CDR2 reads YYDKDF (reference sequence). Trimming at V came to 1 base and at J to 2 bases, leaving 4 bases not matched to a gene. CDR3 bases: TGTGCCACCAGCAGAGGAGGGACTAGAGCCTACGAGCAGTACTTC. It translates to CATSRGGTRAYEQYF.

The CDR3: CAWSAGGQRQQYF. For the CDR3, the DNA is TGTGCCTGGAGCGCCGGAGGACAGCGCCAGCAGTACTTC. The V and J genes are TRBV30 and TRBJ2-7; D is possibly TRBD1 (6 bases). Looked up from germline, CDR1 is GTSNPN and CDR2 is SVGIG (reference sequence). Trimming removed 3 bases at V and 8 bases at J, with 17 bases between. This CDR3 has 13 amino acids.

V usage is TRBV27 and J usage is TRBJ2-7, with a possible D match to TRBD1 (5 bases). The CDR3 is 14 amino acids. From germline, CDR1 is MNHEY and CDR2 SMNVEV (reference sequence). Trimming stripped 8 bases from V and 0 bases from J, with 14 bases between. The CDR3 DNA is TGTGCCAGCCAACAGGTAGGGGCCTCCTACGAGCAGTACTTC. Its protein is CASQQVGASYEQYF.

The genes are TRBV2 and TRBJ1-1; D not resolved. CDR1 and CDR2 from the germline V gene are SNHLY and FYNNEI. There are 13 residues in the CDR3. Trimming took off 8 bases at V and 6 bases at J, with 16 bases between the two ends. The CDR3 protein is CASGQETGSEAFF. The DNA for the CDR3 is TGTGCCAGCGGTCAGGAGACCGGCTCTGAAGCTTTCTTT.

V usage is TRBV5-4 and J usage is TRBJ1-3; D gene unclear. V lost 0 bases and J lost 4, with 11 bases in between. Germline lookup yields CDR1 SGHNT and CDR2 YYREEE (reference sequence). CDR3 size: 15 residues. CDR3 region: CASSLDTGAGNTIYF. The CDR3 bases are TGTGCCAGCAGCTTGGATACGGGAGCAGGAAACACCATATATTTT.